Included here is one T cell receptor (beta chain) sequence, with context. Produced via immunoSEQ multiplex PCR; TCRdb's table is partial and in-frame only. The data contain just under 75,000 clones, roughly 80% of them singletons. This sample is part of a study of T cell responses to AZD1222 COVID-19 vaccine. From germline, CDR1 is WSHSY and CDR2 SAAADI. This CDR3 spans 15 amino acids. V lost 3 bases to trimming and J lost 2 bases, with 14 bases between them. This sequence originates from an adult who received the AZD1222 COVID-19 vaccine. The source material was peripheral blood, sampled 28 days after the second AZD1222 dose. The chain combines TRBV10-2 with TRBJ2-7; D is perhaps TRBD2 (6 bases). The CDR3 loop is CASSDSGEPPYEQYF. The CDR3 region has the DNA TGCGCCAGCAGTGACTCGGGAGAACCCCCCTACGAGCAGTACTTC.